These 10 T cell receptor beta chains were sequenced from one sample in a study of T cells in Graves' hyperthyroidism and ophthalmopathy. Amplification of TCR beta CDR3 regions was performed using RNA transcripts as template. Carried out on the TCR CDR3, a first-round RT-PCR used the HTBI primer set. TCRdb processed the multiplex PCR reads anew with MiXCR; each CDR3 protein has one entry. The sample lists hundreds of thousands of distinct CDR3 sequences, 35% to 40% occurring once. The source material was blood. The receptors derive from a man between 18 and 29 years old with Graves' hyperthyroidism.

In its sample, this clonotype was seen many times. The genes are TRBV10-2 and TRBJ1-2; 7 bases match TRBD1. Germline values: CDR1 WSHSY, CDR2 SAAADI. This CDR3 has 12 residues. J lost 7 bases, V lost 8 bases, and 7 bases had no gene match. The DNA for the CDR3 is TGCGCCAGCCATGACAGGGTTGGTGGCTACACCTTC. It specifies CASHDRVGGYTF.

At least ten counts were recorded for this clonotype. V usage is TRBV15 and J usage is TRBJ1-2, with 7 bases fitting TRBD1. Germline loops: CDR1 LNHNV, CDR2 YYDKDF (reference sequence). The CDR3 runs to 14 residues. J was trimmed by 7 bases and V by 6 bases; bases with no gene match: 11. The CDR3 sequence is CATRRDRPSPGYTF. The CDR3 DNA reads TGTGCCACCAGGAGGGACAGACCGTCCCCTGGCTACACCTTC. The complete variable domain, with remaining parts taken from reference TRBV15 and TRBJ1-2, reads DAMVIQNPRYQVTQFGKPVTLSCSQTLNHNVMYWYQQKSSQAPKLLFHYYDKDFNNEADTPDNFQSRRPNTSFCFLDIRSPGLGDTAMYLCATRRDRPSPGYTFGSGTRLTVV.

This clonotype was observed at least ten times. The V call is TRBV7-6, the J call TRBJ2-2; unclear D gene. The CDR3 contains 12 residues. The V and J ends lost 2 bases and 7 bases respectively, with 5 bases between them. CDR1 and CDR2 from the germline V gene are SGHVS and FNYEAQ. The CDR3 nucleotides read TGTGCCAGCAGCTTATTGGTCGGGGAGCTGTTTTTT. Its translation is CASSLLVGELFF.

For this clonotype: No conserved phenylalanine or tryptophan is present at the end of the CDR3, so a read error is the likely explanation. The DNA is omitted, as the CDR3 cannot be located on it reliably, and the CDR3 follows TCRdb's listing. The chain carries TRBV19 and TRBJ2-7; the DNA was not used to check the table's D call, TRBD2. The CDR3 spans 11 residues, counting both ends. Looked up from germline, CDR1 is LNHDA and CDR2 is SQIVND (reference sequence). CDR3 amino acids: CASSIPGLAGE.

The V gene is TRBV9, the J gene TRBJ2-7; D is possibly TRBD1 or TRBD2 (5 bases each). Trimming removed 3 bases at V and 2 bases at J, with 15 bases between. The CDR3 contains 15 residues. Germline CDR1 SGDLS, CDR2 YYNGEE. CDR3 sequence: CASSAVDGATYEQYF. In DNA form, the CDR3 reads TGTGCCAGCAGCGCCGTTGACGGGGCCACCTACGAGCAGTACTTC.

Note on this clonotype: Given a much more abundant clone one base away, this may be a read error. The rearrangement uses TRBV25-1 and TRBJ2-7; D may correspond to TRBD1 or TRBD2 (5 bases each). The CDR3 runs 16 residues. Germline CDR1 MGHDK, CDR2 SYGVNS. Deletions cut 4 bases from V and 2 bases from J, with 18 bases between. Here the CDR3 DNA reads TGTGCCAGCAGTGGTCATTCCTCGGGACGGACCTACGAGCAGTACTTC. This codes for CASSGHSSGRTYEQYF.

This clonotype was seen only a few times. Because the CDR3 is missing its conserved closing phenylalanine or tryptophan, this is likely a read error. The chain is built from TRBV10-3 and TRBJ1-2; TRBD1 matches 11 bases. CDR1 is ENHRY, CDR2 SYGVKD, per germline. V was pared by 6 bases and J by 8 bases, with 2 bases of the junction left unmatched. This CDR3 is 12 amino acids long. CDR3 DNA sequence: TGTGCCATCAGCGGGACAGGGGGGGGCTACACCCTC. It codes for CAISGTGGGYTL.

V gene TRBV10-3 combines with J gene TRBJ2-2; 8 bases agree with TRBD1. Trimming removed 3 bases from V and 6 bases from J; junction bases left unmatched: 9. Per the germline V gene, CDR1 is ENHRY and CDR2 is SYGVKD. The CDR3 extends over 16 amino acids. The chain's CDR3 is CAISELDRAAAGELFF. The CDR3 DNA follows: TGTGCCATCAGTGAACTGGACAGGGCAGCGGCCGGGGAGCTGTTTTTT.

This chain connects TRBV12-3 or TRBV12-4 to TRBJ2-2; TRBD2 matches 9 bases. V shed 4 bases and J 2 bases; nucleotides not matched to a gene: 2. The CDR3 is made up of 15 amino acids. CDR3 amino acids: CASSSRGGNTGELFF. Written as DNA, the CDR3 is TGTGCCAGCAGTTCGCGGGGGGGCAACACCGGGGAGCTGTTTTTT.

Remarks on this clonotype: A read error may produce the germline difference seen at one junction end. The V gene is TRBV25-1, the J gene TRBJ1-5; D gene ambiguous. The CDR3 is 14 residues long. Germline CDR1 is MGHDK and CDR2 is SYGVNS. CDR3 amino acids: CAGSETGGNQPQHF. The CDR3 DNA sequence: TGTGCCGGCAGCGAAACCGGTGGCAATCAGCCCCAGCATTTT.